Presented here are 18 T cell receptor beta chains from one specimen sequenced in a study of CD8 T cells in ankylosing spondylitis. TCRdb passed the 5' RACE reads through MiXCR, listing each CDR3 protein once. The table lists about 140,000 distinct CDR3 sequences, 25% to 35% of them singletons. The sample comprised synovial fluid, either unsorted or a sorted T cell fraction (not recorded which). The receptors shown here come from a male donor with ankylosing spondylitis.

The V gene is TRBV7-8, the J gene TRBJ2-7; D is ambiguous. The CDR3 extends over 12 amino acids. Between the trimmed V and J ends, which lost 3 bases and 5 bases, there was a span of 8 bases. CDR1 is SGHVS and CDR2 is FQNEAQ in the germline V gene. CDR3 in amino acids: CASSFPPDEQYF. The CDR3 nucleotides read TGTGCCAGCAGCTTCCCCCCAGACGAGCAGTACTTC.

The sample holds many counts of this clonotype. The chain joins TRBV12-3 or TRBV12-4 to TRBJ2-1; perhaps D is TRBD1 or TRBD2 (7 bases each). The V end lost 3 bases, the J end lost 5 bases, and 11 bases lay between the germline ends. The CDR3 extends over 14 amino acids. CDR3 in DNA: TGTGCCAGCAGTTTCCAGGGGGGGAACAATGAGCAGTTCTTC. Translation gives CASSFQGGNNEQFF.

This clonotype appeared many times. The rearrangement links TRBV20-1 to TRBJ1-1; D gene ambiguous. The V gene's germline CDR1 is DFQATT and CDR2 SNEGSKA (reference sequence). CDR3 length equals 14 residues. The V end lost 2 bases, the J end lost 4 bases, and 14 bases lay between the germline ends. The CDR3 DNA reads TGCAGTGCTAGATCGTCGAGGCAGGTCACTGAAGCTTTCTTT. Amino acids: CSARSSRQVTEAFF.

The V gene is TRBV2, the J gene TRBJ2-7, with a weak D call TRBD1 (6 bases). The CDR3 totals 12 residues. Germline CDR1 is SNHLY and CDR2 is FYNNEI. V gave up 5 bases and J gave up 5 bases, with 10 bases separating them. CDR3 loop: CASSTGYHEQYF. DNA for the CDR3: TGTGCCAGCAGTACAGGGTACCACGAGCAGTACTTC. Complete variable domain (other parts from reference TRBV2 and TRBJ2-7): EPEVTQTPSHQVTQMGQEVILRCVPISNHLYFYWYRQILGQKVEFLVSFYNNEISEKSEIFDDQFSVERPDGSNFTLKIRSTKLEDSAMYFCASSTGYHEQYFGPGTRLTVT.

This clonotype appeared a few times. The V gene is TRBV7-3, the J gene TRBJ2-2; D is unclear. This CDR3 comprises 13 residues. Germline assignment: CDR1 SGHTA and CDR2 FQGTGA. V lost 10 bases and J 3 bases, leaving 12 bases between the germline ends. This CDR3 reads CATGHTHTGELFF. The CDR3 DNA reads TGTGCCACGGGCCACACTCACACCGGGGAGCTGTTTTTT.

The gene calls are TRBV20-1 and TRBJ1-1; D may be TRBD1 (5 bases). V was trimmed by 5 bases and J by 7 bases, leaving 20 bases between them. Germline assignment: CDR1 DFQATT and CDR2 SNEGSKA (reference sequence). The CDR3 has 14 residues. CDR3 in DNA: TGCAGTGCTCGGGACCGGGCCTACGCCTATGAAGCTTTCTTT. It translates to CSARDRAYAYEAFF.

The J gene is TRBJ2-2, the V gene TRBV11-1, with D tentatively TRBD1 (5 bases). The germline gives CDR1 SGHAT, CDR2 FQDESV (reference sequence). Trimming took 0 bases from V and 1 from J, leaving 24 bases between them. There are 21 residues in the CDR3. CDR3 region: CASSLALGRAPPSKNTGELFF. CDR3 DNA: TGTGCCAGCAGCTTAGCGTTGGGCAGGGCCCCTCCTAGTAAGAACACCGGGGAGCTGTTTTTT.

The CDR3 loop is CASSPSGSPETQYF. In DNA form, the CDR3 reads TGTGCCAGCAGCCCCTCGGGTAGCCCAGAGACCCAGTACTTC. The gene calls are TRBV5-4 and TRBJ2-5; D unresolved. The ends were cut back, 4 bases at V and 4 bases at J, with 14 bases in the middle. Per the germline V gene, CDR1 is SGHNT and CDR2 is YYREEE (reference sequence). This CDR3 spans 14 amino acids.

The CDR3: CARETGVGTDTQYF. CDR3 DNA sequence: TGTGCCAGGGAGACAGGGGTCGGCACAGATACGCAGTATTTT. V usage is TRBV27 and J usage is TRBJ2-3; 8 bases agree with TRBD1. The V gene end was trimmed by 9 bases and the J gene end by 1 base; junction bases not matched to a gene: 6. Germline V gene lookup returns CDR1 MNHEY and CDR2 SMNVEV (reference sequence). This CDR3 comprises 14 residues.

The table lists this clonotype with a few counts. V gene TRBV12-3 or TRBV12-4 combines with J gene TRBJ2-3, with 10 bases matching TRBD2. The V segment lost 5 bases and the J segment 6 bases; nucleotides outside the gene matches: 8. The CDR3 covers 15 residues. In nucleotides, the CDR3 is TGTGCCAGCAGTCCCGGGACTAGCGACGGGGATACGCAGTATTTT. Translated, it gives CASSPGTSDGDTQYF.

This clonotype occurred many times. The chain joins TRBV29-1 to TRBJ2-1; 9 bases match TRBD1. In germline, CDR1 is SQVTM, CDR2 ANQGSEA. With V trimmed by 1 base and J by 7 bases, 8 bases remained unmatched. The CDR3 extends over 15 amino acids. This CDR3 reads CSVEGRTGVRNEQFF. The CDR3 DNA reads TGCAGCGTTGAAGGCCGGACAGGGGTTCGGAATGAGCAGTTCTTC.

This clonotype was seen repeatedly, ten times or more. The chain uses TRBV29-1 and TRBJ2-1; maybe TRBD2 (6 bases). CDR1 is SQVTM and CDR2 is ANQGSEA in the germline V gene. Trimming shortened V by 3 bases and J by 8 bases, and 11 bases separated the two germline ends. This CDR3 region has 12 residues. The CDR3 sequence: CSVDGRRDEQFF. CDR3 nucleotide sequence: TGCAGCGTTGATGGACGGAGGGATGAGCAGTTCTTC.

J is TRBJ2-1 and V is TRBV20-1, with TRBD2 matching 10 bases. This CDR3 spans 14 amino acids. The V gene end was trimmed by 6 bases and the J gene end by 9 bases; junction bases not matched to a gene: 11. The germline gives CDR1 DFQATT, CDR2 SNEGSKA (reference sequence). CDR3 sequence reads: CSAYRAGGVGEQFF. CDR3 nucleotides: TGCAGTGCCTACCGAGCGGGAGGGGTCGGTGAGCAGTTCTTC.

The chain recombines TRBV3-1 with TRBJ2-1; D not certain. The germline V gene has CDR1 LGHDT and CDR2 YNNKEL (reference sequence). The V gene lost 5 bases and the J gene lost 6 bases, with 11 bases spanning the gap. The CDR3 runs 13 residues. In DNA, the CDR3 is TGTGCCAGCAGCACCCGGCCAGGCAATGAGCAGTTCTTC. Translating gives CASSTRPGNEQFF.

This clonotype was recorded many times. This rearrangement joins TRBV29-1 to TRBJ2-1, with 7 positions matching TRBD2. There are 14 residues in the CDR3. Unmatched junction bases numbered 11, after V lost 6 bases and J lost 6 bases. Germline V gene data show CDR1 as SQVTM and CDR2 as ANQGSEA. The CDR3 loop is CSVARDYLSNEQFF. CDR3 bases: TGCAGCGTCGCCAGGGACTACCTATCCAATGAGCAGTTCTTC.

This clonotype was detected a few times. The rearrangement uses TRBV24-1 and TRBJ2-2; D gene unclear. The CDR3 is 16 residues long. Per the germline V gene, CDR1 is KGHDR and CDR2 is SFDVKD. Deletions cut 5 bases from V and 1 base from J, with 13 bases between. CDR3 sequence reads: CATSGGKGKNTGELFF. CDR3 sequence (DNA): TGTGCCACCAGTGGGGGTAAAGGAAAGAACACCGGGGAGCTGTTTTTT.

The chain couples TRBV7-8 to TRBJ2-5; D is uncertain. CDR3 size: 13 residues. CDR1 is SGHVS, CDR2 FQNEAQ, per germline. V lost 1 base and J 4 bases, leaving 7 bases between the germline ends. The CDR3 DNA sequence: TGTGCCAGCAGCTTAGTTCTGGTAGAGACCCAGTACTTC. Its translation: CASSLVLVETQYF.

The table lists this clonotype with many counts. The chain recombines TRBV7-9 with TRBJ2-2; the D is unclear. Deletions cut 5 bases from V and 9 bases from J, with 4 bases between. The CDR3 covers 10 residues. The germline CDR1 and CDR2 sequences are SEHNR and FQNEAQ (reference sequence). The CDR3 protein is CASSPRELFF. In DNA form, the CDR3 reads TGTGCCAGCAGCCCCAGGGAGCTGTTTTTT.